This is a list of T cell receptor beta chains from one sample in a study of T cells in Graves' hyperthyroidism and ophthalmopathy. Each CDR3 protein is one row after TCRdb ran MiXCR on the multiplex PCR reads. The sample carries over 500,000 distinct CDR3 sequences, approximately 49% recorded once. The sequencing input was peripheral blood or thyroid tissue (not recorded which). All receptors derive from an adult woman with Graves' disease, either hyperthyroidism or ophthalmopathy (not recorded which). CDR3s include the opening cysteine and the closing phenylalanine or tryptophan. The D gene is left open where the match is weak. Some rows mark clone size as missing; the rest say once, few, many or name a class of expanded clone.

TRBV2	NA	TRBJ1-1	few	CASSGTSVNTEAFF	TGTGCCAGCAGTGGGACAAGTGTGAACACTGAAGCTTTCTTT
TRBV7-9	TRBD1	TRBJ1-2	NA	CASSHRDRTNYGYTF	TGTGCCAGCAGCCACCGGGACAGGACGAACTATGGCTACACCTTC
TRBV2	NA	TRBJ2-5	many	CASSKQGIQETQYF	TGTGCCAGCAGCAAGCAGGGGATCCAAGAGACCCAGTACTTC
TRBV6-1	NA	TRBJ1-1	once	CASSYNLPDYTEAFF	TGTGCCAGCAGTTATAATCTGCCAGATTACACTGAAGCTTTCTTT
TRBV5-5	NA	TRBJ2-5	NA	CASSLDMGETQYF	TGTGCCAGCAGCTTGGATATGGGAGAGACCCAGTACTTC
TRBV19	NA	TRBJ2-3	NA	CASSLGTGTDTQYF	TGTGCCAGTAGTCTCGGGACTGGCACAGATACGCAGTATTTT
TRBV20-1	NA	TRBJ2-5	many	CSAITGSETQYF	TGCAGTGCTATAACAGGGTCAGAGACCCAGTACTTC
TRBV29-1	NA	TRBJ1-4	many	CSVAGNIEFGEKLFF	TGCAGCGTTGCAGGAAATATTGAGTTTGGTGAAAAACTGTTTTTT
TRBV6-1	TRBD1	TRBJ1-2	NA	CASRPGTDLRFGYTF	TGTGCCAGCAGGCCCGGGACAGACCTTAGGTTTGGCTACACCTTC
TRBV19	NA	TRBJ1-4	few	CASRDEKLFF	TGTGCCAGTAGAGACGAGAAACTGTTTTTT
TRBV5-1	TRBD1	TRBJ1-3	NA	CASSLGQGGNTIYF	TGCGCCAGCAGCTTGGGACAGGGGGGAAACACCATATATTTT
TRBV12-3/TRBV12-4	TRBD1	TRBJ1-4	few	CASSSSRGPREKLFF	TGTGCCAGCAGTTCCTCGAGGGGGCCCAGGGAAAAACTGTTTTTT
TRBV29-1	NA	TRBJ2-7	NA	CSQDDTGWDEQYF	TGCAGCCAAGATGACACAGGGTGGGACGAGCAGTACTTC
TRBV2	NA	TRBJ1-2	once	CASSGSRDGSRVGYTF	TGTGCCAGCAGCGGATCCCGGGACGGGTCGCGGGTCGGCTACACCTTC
TRBV20-1	NA	TRBJ2-5	NA	CSARGLQGWETQYF	TGCAGTGCTAGAGGCTTACAGGGTTGGGAGACCCAGTACTTC
TRBV7-6	NA	TRBJ2-7	NA	CASSLASASGEQYF	TGTGCCAGCAGCTTAGCGTCAGCGAGTGGCGAGCAGTACTTC
TRBV29-1	TRBD1	TRBJ2-5	NA	CSVEGQGQNQETQYF	TGCAGCGTTGAAGGGCAGGGACAGAACCAAGAGACCCAGTACTTC
TRBV19	NA	TRBJ1-1	many	CASSPPPRGTNTEAFF	TGTGCCAGTAGTCCGCCTCCCCGGGGAACGAACACTGAAGCTTTCTTT
TRBV11-2	NA	TRBJ2-7	few	CASKSIGRDYEQYF	TGTGCCAGCAAAAGCATCGGCAGAGACTACGAGCAGTACTTC
TRBV20-1	NA	TRBJ2-5	NA	CSARDRLPHEETQYF	TGCAGTGCTAGAGATCGTCTACCCCATGAAGAGACCCAGTACTTC
TRBV19	NA	TRBJ2-2	few	CASRDTFTGELFF	TGTGCCAGTAGGGACACGTTCACCGGGGAGCTGTTTTTT
TRBV7-3	TRBD1	TRBJ1-6	NA	CASSETGGYSPLHF	TGTGCCAGCAGCGAGACAGGGGGCTATTCACCCCTCCACTTT
TRBV29-1	NA	TRBJ2-7	few	CSVGGRDLLEQYF	TGCAGCGTCGGGGGGCGCGACTTACTCGAGCAGTACTTC
TRBV9	NA	TRBJ2-7	few	CASSSEDEQYF	TGTGCCAGCAGCTCGGAGGACGAGCAGTACTTC
TRBV29-1	NA	TRBJ2-7	few	CSVRITYEQYF	TGCAGCGTACGCATCACCTACGAGCAGTACTTC
TRBV11-2	NA	TRBJ1-3	NA	CASRIQHSGNTIYF	TGTGCCAGCAGGATTCAGCACTCTGGAAACACCATATATTTT
TRBV4-2	NA	TRBJ1-1	many	CASSQDWGSGAFF	TGTGCCAGCAGCCAAGATTGGGGGTCGGGAGCTTTCTTT
TRBV6-1	TRBD1	TRBJ1-2	many	CAGQQGGDGYTF	TGTGCCGGACAACAGGGGGGAGATGGCTACACCTTC
TRBV15	NA	TRBJ2-5	many	CATSNGRRKTQYF	TGTGCCACCAGCAACGGGAGACGAAAGACCCAGTACTTC
TRBV12-3/TRBV12-4	TRBD1	TRBJ1-4	NA	CASSPQGAEEKLFF	TGTGCCAGCAGTCCCCAGGGGGCGGAGGAAAAACTATTTTTT
TRBV7-2	TRBD1	TRBJ1-5	many	CASSPRQGEYQPQHF	TGTGCCAGCAGCCCTCGACAGGGGGAGTATCAGCCCCAGCATTTT
TRBV3-1	NA	TRBJ1-1	NA	CASSQWDGNTEAFF	TGTGCCAGCAGCCAATGGGACGGGAACACTGAAGCTTTCTTT
TRBV7-9	NA	TRBJ1-5	NA	CASSSGPNNQPQHF	TGTGCCAGCAGCTCGGGACCGAACAATCAGCCCCAGCATTTT
TRBV4-2	TRBD2	TRBJ2-5	few	CASSQVVLAEPQETQYF	TGTGCCAGCAGCCAAGTCGTCCTAGCGGAACCCCAAGAGACCCAGTACTTC
TRBV20-1	TRBD1	TRBJ1-3	NA	CSARDTGQGVGNTIYF	TGCAGTGCTAGAGACACCGGGCAGGGGGTAGGAAACACCATATATTTT
TRBV7-9	TRBD1	TRBJ2-5	NA	CASSSSQGGWGTQYF	TGTGCCAGCAGCTCGTCACAGGGGGGCTGGGGGACCCAGTACTTC
TRBV25-1	NA	TRBJ1-1	NA	CASSDSGRAFF	TGTGCCAGCAGTGATTCAGGGAGAGCTTTCTTT
TRBV7-8	NA	TRBJ1-5	NA	CASSEQINQPQHF	TGTGCCAGCAGCGAACAGATCAATCAGCCCCAGCATTTT
TRBV11-3	TRBD2	TRBJ2-2	many	CASSPGLASTGELFF	TGTGCCAGCAGCCCGGGACTAGCGTCCACCGGGGAGCTGTTTTTT
TRBV6-5	TRBD1	TRBJ2-5	many	CASSPGQVTRETQYF	TGTGCCAGCAGTCCGGGACAGGTGACTCGAGAGACCCAGTACTTC
TRBV7-9	TRBD1	TRBJ1-1	many	CASSPRDRINTEAFF	TGTGCCAGCAGCCCCCGGGACAGGATAAACACTGAAGCTTTCTTT
TRBV29-1	NA	TRBJ2-5	NA	CSVTSLETQYF	TGCAGCGTAACTAGTTTAGAGACCCAGTACTTC
TRBV7-9	TRBD1	TRBJ1-2	many	CASSLEGGQMDGYTF	TGTGCCAGCAGCTTAGAAGGGGGACAGATGGATGGCTACACCTTC
TRBV20-1	NA	TRBJ1-6	NA	CSATGPLGSPLHF	TGCAGTGCAACCGGGCCCCTGGGGTCACCCCTCCACTTT
TRBV29-1	TRBD1	TRBJ2-5	NA	CSVAPTGGYQETQYF	TGCAGCGTGGCACCGACAGGGGGATACCAAGAGACCCAGTACTTC